The 25 T cell receptor beta chains reported below all come from one sample, sequenced in a study of T cells in Graves' hyperthyroidism and ophthalmopathy. TCR beta CDR3 regions were amplified from RNA. The HTBI primer set served for first-round RT-PCR of the TCR CDR3. A single record per CDR3 protein comes from TCRdb applying MiXCR to the multiplex PCR reads. The data show 200,000 to 300,000 distinct CDR3 sequences, with about 15% seen just once and about 29% held by the top ten. Sequenced sample: blood. The receptor set was obtained from a woman aged 18-29 years with Graves' ophthalmopathy.

The chain joins TRBV20-1 to TRBJ2-6; 8 bases agree with TRBD2. This CDR3 is built from 16 residues. J was trimmed by 2 bases and V by 5 bases; bases with no gene match: 8. Germline loops: CDR1 DFQATT, CDR2 SNEGSKA (reference sequence). This CDR3 reads CSARLRGGAGANVLTF. In nucleotides, the CDR3 is TGCAGTGCTCGGCTTCGGGGGGGGGCTGGGGCCAACGTCCTGACTTTC.

This clonotype was recorded at least ten times. The gene calls are TRBV2 and TRBJ2-1; 9 positions match TRBD2. The germline V gene encodes CDR1 SNHLY and CDR2 FYNNEI. Trimming removed 7 bases from V and 7 bases from J; junction bases left unmatched: 8. CDR3 size: 14 residues. CDR3: CASKAGGPHNEQFF. CDR3 bases: TGTGCCAGCAAGGCGGGAGGGCCGCATAATGAGCAGTTCTTC.

In DNA form, the CDR3 reads TGTGCCAGCAGCTTAGTTGCTAGATCCGGGGAGCTGTTTTTT. Translated: CASSLVARSGELFF. The V call is TRBV11-2, the J call TRBJ2-2, with D unclear. The CDR3 is 14 residues long. Trimming removed 1 base from V and 6 bases from J, with 9 bases in between. CDR1 is SGHAT, CDR2 FQNNGV, per germline.

This clonotype was detected only once. J is TRBJ1-2 and V is TRBV5-6, with 9 bases aligning to TRBD1. The trim removed 4 bases at V and 5 bases at J, leaving 6 bases unmatched. Germline V gene lookup returns CDR1 SGHDT and CDR2 YYEEEE. CDR3 length: 14 amino acids. This CDR3 reads CASSGSDRGYGYTF. CDR3 nucleotides: TGTGCCAGCAGCGGAAGCGACAGGGGGTATGGCTACACCTTC.

Many counts were recorded for this clonotype. The V gene is TRBV7-9, the J gene TRBJ2-2, with TRBD2 matching 11 bases. The CDR3 contains 16 residues. Trimming at V came to 5 bases and at J to 6 bases, leaving 8 bases not matched to a gene. Germline CDR1 reads SEHNR; CDR2 reads FQNEAQ (reference sequence). The CDR3 loop is CASSENSGRAAGELFF. The CDR3 DNA is TGTGCCAGCAGCGAAAATAGCGGGAGGGCAGCCGGGGAGCTGTTTTTT.

The chain recombines TRBV7-2 with TRBJ1-5; 10 bases fit TRBD1. This CDR3 region has 16 residues. CDR1 is SGHTA, CDR2 FQGNSA, per germline. The trim removed 4 bases at V and 0 bases at J, leaving 3 bases unmatched. In DNA, the CDR3 is TGTGCCAGCAGCTCAGGGACAGGGGTTAGCAATCAGCCCCAGCATTTT. This encodes CASSSGTGVSNQPQHF.

This clonotype was counted at least ten times. The rearrangement links TRBV20-1 to TRBJ1-6; D is unclear. Germline loops: CDR1 DFQATT, CDR2 SNEGSKA (reference sequence). The CDR3 is 12 residues long. V lost 5 bases to trimming and J lost 14 bases, with 16 bases between them. The CDR3 DNA sequence: TGCAGTGCTCATGGGCGGCCCGAGGCCCTCCACTTT. This sequence encodes CSAHGRPEALHF.

V gene TRBV29-1 combines with J gene TRBJ2-1; 13 nucleotides align to TRBD2. V lost 6 bases, J lost 7 bases, and 15 bases stayed unmatched. The CDR3 has 17 amino acids. The germline V gene encodes CDR1 SQVTM and CDR2 ANQGSEA. The CDR3 reads CSVSYPGTSGTVNEQFF. CDR3 DNA sequence: TGCAGCGTCTCCTACCCCGGGACTAGCGGGACGGTGAATGAGCAGTTCTTC.

This clonotype has at least ten counts. The J gene is TRBJ2-5, the V gene TRBV20-1; D is uncertain. Trimming took off 6 bases at V and 1 base at J, with 12 bases between the two ends. Germline-derived CDR1 and CDR2 are DFQATT and SNEGSKA (reference sequence). This CDR3 has 13 amino acids. CDR3 sequence: CSATWASQETQYF. Written as DNA, the CDR3 is TGCAGTGCGACCTGGGCCTCCCAAGAGACCCAGTACTTC.

The J gene is TRBJ2-1, the V gene TRBV7-9; D gene uncertain. V dropped 0 bases and J dropped 6 bases, with 9 bases sitting between them. Germline V gene data show CDR1 as SEHNR and CDR2 as FQNEAQ (reference sequence). The CDR3 runs 14 residues. CDR3: CASSLAGLCNEQFF. As DNA, the CDR3 is TGTGCCAGCAGCTTAGCGGGTCTTTGCAATGAGCAGTTCTTC. The variable domain in full, with the rest retrieved from reference TRBV7-9 and TRBJ2-1, is DTGVSQNPRHKITKRGQNVTFRCDPISEHNRLYWYRQTLGQGPEFLTYFQNEAQLEKSRLLSDRFSAERPKGSFSTLEIQRTEQGDSAMYLCASSLAGLCNEQFFGPGTRLTVL.

The V gene is TRBV20-1, the J gene TRBJ1-2; 12 positions match TRBD1. This CDR3 spans 14 amino acids. Germline lookup yields CDR1 DFQATT and CDR2 SNEGSKA (reference sequence). V was clipped by 6 bases and J by 6 bases; unmatched bases: 8. The CDR3 region has the DNA TGCAGTGCGGCCGGGACAGGGGGCGTGGATGGCTACACCTTC. Translated: CSAAGTGGVDGYTF.

The CDR3 spells CSAPSWTGGLPYEQYF. For the CDR3, the DNA is TGCAGTGCTCCCTCGTGGACGGGGGGCTTACCTTACGAGCAGTACTTC. This sequence joins TRBV20-1 and TRBJ2-7; weak D call: TRBD2 (7 bases). Trimming shortened V by 5 bases and J by 4 bases, and 24 bases separated the two germline ends. This CDR3 spans 16 amino acids. CDR1 DFQATT and CDR2 SNEGSKA come from the germline V gene (reference sequence).

This clonotype was counted many times. This chain connects TRBV24-1 to TRBJ2-1; 10 positions agree with TRBD2. The CDR3 consists of 17 residues. With V trimmed by 3 bases and J by 8 bases, 12 bases remained unmatched. Germline V gene data show CDR1 as KGHDR and CDR2 as SFDVKD. The CDR3 sequence is CATSDAPRASGSYEQFF. Here the CDR3 DNA reads TGTGCCACCAGTGATGCCCCAAGGGCTAGCGGGAGTTATGAGCAGTTCTTC.

There are many counts of this clonotype. The chain joins TRBV28 to TRBJ2-7; no clear D. CDR1 MDHEN and CDR2 SYDVKM come from the germline V gene. Trimming removed 6 bases from V and 3 bases from J, with 12 bases in between. The CDR3 sequence is 13 residues long. CDR3 residues: CASSERLHYEQYF. The CDR3 bases are TGTGCCAGCAGCGAGAGACTCCACTACGAGCAGTACTTC.

This clonotype was detected many times. The chain has TRBV9 and TRBJ1-2, with TRBD1 matching 7 bases. The CDR3 length is 14 residues. Germline CDR1 and CDR2: SGDLS and YYNGEE. The trim removed 4 bases at V and 4 bases at J, leaving 7 bases unmatched. CDR3: CASSPGTEGYGYTF. The CDR3 DNA reads as TGTGCCAGCAGCCCCGGGACAGAAGGCTATGGCTACACCTTC.

This clonotype was recorded at least ten times. The chain employs TRBV20-1 and TRBJ2-3; D is possibly TRBD1 (7 bases). The CDR3 totals 17 residues. V was pared by 1 base and J by 3 bases, with 20 bases between. Germline CDR1 and CDR2: DFQATT and SNEGSKA (reference sequence). The CDR3 DNA sequence: TGCAGTGCTAGAGCCGTAGACAGGGAGGTAGAAACAGATACGCAGTATTTT. Amino acids: CSARAVDREVETDTQYF.

V gene TRBV13 combines with J gene TRBJ2-7; 10 bases are shared with TRBD1. CDR1 and CDR2 from the germline V gene are PRHDT and FYEKMQ (reference sequence). This CDR3 has 14 amino acids. J lost 6 bases, V lost 5 bases, and 7 bases had no gene match. For the CDR3, the DNA is TGTGCCAGCAGCGCGGCGGGACAGGGGTTCGAGCAGTACTTC. Its protein is CASSAAGQGFEQYF.

This clonotype was observed at least ten times. The rearrangement uses TRBV12-3 or TRBV12-4 and TRBJ2-6; 12 bases align to TRBD2. Germline trimming cut 3 bases from V and 1 base from J; bases unmatched to any gene: 10. The CDR3 loop spans 20 amino acids. The CDR3 is CASSFGVLAGGPSGANVLTF. CDR3 nucleotides: TGTGCCAGCAGTTTTGGTGTTCTAGCGGGAGGGCCGTCTGGGGCCAACGTCCTGACTTTC.

This clonotype was seen repeatedly, ten times or more. The V gene is TRBV20-1, the J gene TRBJ2-3; 10 bases match TRBD2. The J segment lost 3 bases and the V segment lost 0 bases, leaving 12 bases of the junction unmatched. The CDR3 spans 18 residues. The germline CDR1 and CDR2 sequences are DFQATT and SNEGSKA (reference sequence). CDR3 sequence (DNA): TGCAGTGCTAGAGATGGAGGGATAGCGGGAGGTGCGACAGATACGCAGTATTTT. This gives the protein CSARDGGIAGGATDTQYF.

This clonotype occurred many times. The V gene is TRBV18, the J gene TRBJ1-3, with D uncertain. The V and J ends lost 3 bases and 4 bases respectively, with 4 bases between them. CDR3 length: 12 residues. CDR1 is KGHSH and CDR2 is LQKENI in the germline V gene. CDR3 bases: TGTGCCAGCTCACCTGGGGGAAACACCATATATTTT. Residues: CASSPGGNTIYF.

This chain connects TRBV28 to TRBJ2-2; 11 bases map to TRBD1. Germline V gene sequence: CDR1 MDHEN, CDR2 SYDVKM. Unmatched junction bases numbered 3, after V lost 3 bases and J lost 6 bases. This CDR3 has 15 residues. CDR3 bases: TGTGCCAGCAGTTTCGGGGGACAGGGGGCCGGGGAGCTGTTTTTT. Amino acids: CASSFGGQGAGELFF.

This clonotype was detected many times. The V gene is TRBV20-1, the J gene TRBJ2-4; D unclear. CDR3 size: 12 residues. Trimming took off 5 bases at V and 8 bases at J, with 13 bases between the two ends. Germline values: CDR1 DFQATT, CDR2 SNEGSKA (reference sequence). The CDR3 nucleotides are TGCAGTGCTCGACCTTTTACGGACATTCAGTACTTC. Translated, it gives CSARPFTDIQYF.

This clonotype was seen ten or more times. The chain uses TRBV7-9 and TRBJ2-1; no reliable D call. V lost 5 bases and J lost 6, with 8 bases in between. This CDR3 region has 12 residues. CDR1 SEHNR and CDR2 FQNEAQ come from the germline V gene (reference sequence). DNA for the CDR3: TGTGCCAGCAGCCATCCTGGCAATGAGCAGTTCTTC. Translation gives CASSHPGNEQFF.

This clonotype was observed many times. V gene TRBV30 combines with J gene TRBJ1-5, with 8 nucleotides matching TRBD1. Germline V gene sequence: CDR1 GTSNPN, CDR2 SVGIG (reference sequence). V lost 0 bases and J lost 4; bases outside the gene matches: 11. The length of the CDR3 is 17 residues. CDR3 bases: TGTGCCTGGAGTGTACGTATCTCGGACAGGGTTAATCAGCCCCAGCATTTT. Its translation is CAWSVRISDRVNQPQHF.

In its sample, this clonotype was seen many times. This chain connects TRBV2 to TRBJ2-1; D is undetermined. Germline V gene data show CDR1 as SNHLY and CDR2 as FYNNEI. The germline V and J ends were trimmed by 4 bases and 3 bases, with 7 bases remaining between them. This CDR3 is built from 13 residues. CDR3 loop: CASSVQLYNEQFF. CDR3 bases: TGTGCCAGCAGTGTACAGCTCTACAATGAGCAGTTCTTC.